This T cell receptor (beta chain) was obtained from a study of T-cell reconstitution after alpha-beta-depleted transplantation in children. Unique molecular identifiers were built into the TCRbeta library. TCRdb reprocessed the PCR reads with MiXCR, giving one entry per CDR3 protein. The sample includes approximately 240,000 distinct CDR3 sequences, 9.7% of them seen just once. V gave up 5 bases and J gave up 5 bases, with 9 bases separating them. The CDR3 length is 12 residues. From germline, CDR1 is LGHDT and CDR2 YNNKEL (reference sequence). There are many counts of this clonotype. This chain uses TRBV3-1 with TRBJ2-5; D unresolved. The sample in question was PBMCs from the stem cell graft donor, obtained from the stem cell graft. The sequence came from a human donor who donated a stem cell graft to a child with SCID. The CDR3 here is CASSVTSETQYF. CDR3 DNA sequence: TGTGCCAGCAGCGTGACGTCCGAGACCCAGTACTTC.